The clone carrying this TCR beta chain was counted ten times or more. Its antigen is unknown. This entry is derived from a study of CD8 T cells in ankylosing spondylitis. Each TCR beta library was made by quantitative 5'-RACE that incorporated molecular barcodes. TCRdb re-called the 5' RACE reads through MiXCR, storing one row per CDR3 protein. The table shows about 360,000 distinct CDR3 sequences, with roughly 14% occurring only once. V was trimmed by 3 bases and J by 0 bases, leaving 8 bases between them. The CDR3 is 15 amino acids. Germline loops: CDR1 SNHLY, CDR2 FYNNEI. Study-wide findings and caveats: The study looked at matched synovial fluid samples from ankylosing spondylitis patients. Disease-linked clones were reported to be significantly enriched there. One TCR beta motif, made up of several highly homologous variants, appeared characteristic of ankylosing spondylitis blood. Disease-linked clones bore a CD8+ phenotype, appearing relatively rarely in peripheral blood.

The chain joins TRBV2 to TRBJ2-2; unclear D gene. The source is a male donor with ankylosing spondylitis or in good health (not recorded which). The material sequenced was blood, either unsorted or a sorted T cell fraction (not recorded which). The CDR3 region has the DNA TGTGCCAGCAGTGATCTACAAGCGAACACCGGGGAGCTGTTTTTT. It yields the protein CASSDLQANTGELFF.